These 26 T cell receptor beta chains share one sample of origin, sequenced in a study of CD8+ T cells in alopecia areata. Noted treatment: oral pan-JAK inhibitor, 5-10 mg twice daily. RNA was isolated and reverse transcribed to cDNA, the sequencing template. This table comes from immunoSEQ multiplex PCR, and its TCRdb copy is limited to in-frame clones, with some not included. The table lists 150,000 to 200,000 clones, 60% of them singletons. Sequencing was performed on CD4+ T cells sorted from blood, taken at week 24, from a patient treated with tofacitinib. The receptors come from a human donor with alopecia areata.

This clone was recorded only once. Here the CDR3 DNA reads TGTGCCAGCAGTCCGTTTTCAGGGAGCTACACCTTC. Translating it yields CASSPFSGSYTF. The chain recombines TRBV6-6 with TRBJ1-2, with TRBD1 as a possible D gene (5 bases). Germline V gene sequence: CDR1 MNHNY, CDR2 SVGAGI (reference sequence). The CDR3 is made up of 12 amino acids. V lost 5 bases, J lost 9 bases, and 13 bases lay in between.

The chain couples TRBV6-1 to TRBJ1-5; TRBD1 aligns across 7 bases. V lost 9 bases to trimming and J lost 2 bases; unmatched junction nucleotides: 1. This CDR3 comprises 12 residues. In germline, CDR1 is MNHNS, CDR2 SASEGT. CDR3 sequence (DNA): TGTGCCAGTGACAGGGGCAATCAGCCCCAGCATTTT. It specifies CASDRGNQPQHF.

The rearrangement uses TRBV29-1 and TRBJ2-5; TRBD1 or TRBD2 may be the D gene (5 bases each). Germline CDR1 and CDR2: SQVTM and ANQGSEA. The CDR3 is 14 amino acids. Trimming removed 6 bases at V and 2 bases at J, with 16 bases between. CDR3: CSVDGDHLQETQYF. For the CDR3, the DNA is TGCAGCGTAGACGGGGACCATCTACAAGAGACCCAGTACTTC. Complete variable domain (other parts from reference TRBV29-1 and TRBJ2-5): SAVISQKPSRDICQRGTSLTIQCQVDSQVTMMFWYRQQPGQSLTLIATANQGSEATYESGFVIDKFPISRPNLTFSTLTVSNMSPEDSSIYLCSVDGDHLQETQYFGPGTRLLVL.

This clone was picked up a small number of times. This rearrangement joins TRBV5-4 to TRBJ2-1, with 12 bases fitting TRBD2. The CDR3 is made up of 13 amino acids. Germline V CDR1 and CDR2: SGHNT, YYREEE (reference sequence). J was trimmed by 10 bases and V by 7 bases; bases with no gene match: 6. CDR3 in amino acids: CASELAGGGEQFF. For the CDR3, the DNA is TGTGCCAGCGAACTAGCGGGGGGTGGCGAGCAGTTCTTC.

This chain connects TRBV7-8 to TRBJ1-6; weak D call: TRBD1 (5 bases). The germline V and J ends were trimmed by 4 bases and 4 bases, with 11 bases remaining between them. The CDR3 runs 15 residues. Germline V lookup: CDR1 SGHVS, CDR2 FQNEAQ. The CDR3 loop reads CASSSRQQYNSPLHF. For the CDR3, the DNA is TGTGCCAGCAGCTCCCGACAGCAATATAATTCACCCCTCCACTTT.

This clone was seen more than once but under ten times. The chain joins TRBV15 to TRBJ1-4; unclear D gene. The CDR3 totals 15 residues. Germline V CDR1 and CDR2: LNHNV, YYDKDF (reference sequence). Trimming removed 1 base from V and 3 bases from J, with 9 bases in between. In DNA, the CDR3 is TGTGCCACCAGCAGAGTGTCGAAAGCTAATGAAAAACTGTTTTTT. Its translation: CATSRVSKANEKLFF. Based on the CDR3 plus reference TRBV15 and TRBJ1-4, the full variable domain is DAMVIQNPRYQVTQFGKPVTLSCSQTLNHNVMYWYQQKSSQAPKLLFHYYDKDFNNEADTPDNFQSRRPNTSFCFLDIRSPGLGDTAMYLCATSRVSKANEKLFFGSGTQLSVL.

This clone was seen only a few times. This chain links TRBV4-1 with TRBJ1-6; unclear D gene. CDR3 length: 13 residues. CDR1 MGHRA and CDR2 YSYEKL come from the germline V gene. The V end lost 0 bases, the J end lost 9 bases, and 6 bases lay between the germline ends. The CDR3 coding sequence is TGCGCCAGCAGCCAAGAAGAGCTTTCACCCCTCCACTTT. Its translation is CASSQEELSPLHF.

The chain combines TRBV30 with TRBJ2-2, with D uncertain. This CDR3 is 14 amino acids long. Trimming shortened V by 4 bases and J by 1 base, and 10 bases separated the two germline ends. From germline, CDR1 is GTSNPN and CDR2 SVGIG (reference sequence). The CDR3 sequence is CAWKDKGNTGELFF. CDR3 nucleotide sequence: TGTGCCTGGAAAGATAAAGGGAACACCGGGGAGCTGTTTTTT.

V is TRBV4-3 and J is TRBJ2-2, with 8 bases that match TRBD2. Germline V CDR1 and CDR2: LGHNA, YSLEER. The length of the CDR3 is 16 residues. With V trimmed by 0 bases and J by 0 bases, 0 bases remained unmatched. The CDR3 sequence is CASSQEGLANTGELFF. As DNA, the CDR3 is TGCGCCAGCAGCCAAGAGGGACTAGCGAACACCGGGGAGCTGTTTTTT.

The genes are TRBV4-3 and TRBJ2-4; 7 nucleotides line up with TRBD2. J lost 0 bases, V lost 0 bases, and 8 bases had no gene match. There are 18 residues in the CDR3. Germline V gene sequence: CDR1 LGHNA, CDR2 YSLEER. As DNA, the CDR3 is TGCGCCAGCAGCCAAGATCTGGGAGGGAGTAAAGCCAAAAACATTCAGTACTTC. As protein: CASSQDLGGSKAKNIQYF.

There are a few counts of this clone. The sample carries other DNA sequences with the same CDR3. The CDR3 DNA reads TGTGCCAGCAGTCCGTTCGGGGCCAACGTCCTGACTTTC. It encodes CASSPFGANVLTF. The chain carries TRBV27 and TRBJ2-6; D gene unclear. The CDR3 totals 13 residues. Germline CDR1 reads MNHEY; CDR2 reads SMNVEV (reference sequence). Trimming removed 5 bases at V and 4 bases at J, with 6 bases between.

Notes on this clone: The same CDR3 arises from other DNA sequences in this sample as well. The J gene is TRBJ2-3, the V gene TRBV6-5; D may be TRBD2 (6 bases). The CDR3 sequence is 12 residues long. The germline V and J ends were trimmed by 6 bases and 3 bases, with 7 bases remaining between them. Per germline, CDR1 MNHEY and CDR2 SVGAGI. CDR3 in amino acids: CASRAGTDTQYF. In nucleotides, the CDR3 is TGTGCCAGCAGGGCGGGGACAGATACGCAGTATTTT.

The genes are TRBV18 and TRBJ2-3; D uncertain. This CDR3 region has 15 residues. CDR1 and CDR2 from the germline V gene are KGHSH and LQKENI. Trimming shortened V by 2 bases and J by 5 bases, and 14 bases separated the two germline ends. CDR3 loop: CASSPRAFSKDTQYF. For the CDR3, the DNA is TGTGCCAGCTCACCAAGGGCGTTCTCCAAAGATACGCAGTATTTT.

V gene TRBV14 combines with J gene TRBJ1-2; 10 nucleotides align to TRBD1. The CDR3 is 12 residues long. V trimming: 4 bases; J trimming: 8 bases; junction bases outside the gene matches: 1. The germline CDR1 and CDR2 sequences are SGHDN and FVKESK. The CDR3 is CASSPTGGGYTF. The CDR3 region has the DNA TGTGCCAGCAGCCCGACAGGGGGCGGCTACACCTTC. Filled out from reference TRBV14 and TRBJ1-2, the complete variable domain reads EAGVTQFPSHSVIEKGQTVTLRCDPISGHDNLYWYRRVMGKEIKFLLHFVKESKQDESGMPNNRFLAERTGGTYSTLKVQPAELEDSGVYFCASSPTGGGYTFGSGTRLTVV.

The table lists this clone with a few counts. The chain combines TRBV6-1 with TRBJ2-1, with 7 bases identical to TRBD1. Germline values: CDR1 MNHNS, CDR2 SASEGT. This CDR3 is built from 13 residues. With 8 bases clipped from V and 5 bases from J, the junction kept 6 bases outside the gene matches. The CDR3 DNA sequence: TGTGCCAGCCATCGGACAGGCCACAATGAGCAGTTCTTC. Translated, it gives CASHRTGHNEQFF.

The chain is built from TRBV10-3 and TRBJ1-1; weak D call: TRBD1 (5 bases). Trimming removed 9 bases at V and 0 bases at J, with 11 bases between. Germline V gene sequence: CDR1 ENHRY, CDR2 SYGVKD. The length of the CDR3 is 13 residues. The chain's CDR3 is CAIQDNLNTEAFF. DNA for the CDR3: TGTGCCATACAGGACAATTTGAACACTGAAGCTTTCTTT.

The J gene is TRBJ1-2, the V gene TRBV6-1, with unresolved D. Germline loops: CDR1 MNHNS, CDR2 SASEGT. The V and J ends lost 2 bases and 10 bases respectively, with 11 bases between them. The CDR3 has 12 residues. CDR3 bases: TGTGCCAGCAGTGAATATGGGGAGGTCTACACCTTC. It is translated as CASSEYGEVYTF.

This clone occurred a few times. CDR3 bases: TGCGCCAGCAGCTTGGTCGGTTCAGGACCCTCGCCCTACGAGCAGTACTTC. Its protein is CASSLVGSGPSPYEQYF. The V and J genes are TRBV5-1 and TRBJ2-7; D ambiguous. Germline values: CDR1 SGHRS, CDR2 YFSETQ. The CDR3 spans 17 residues. Trimming removed 0 bases at V and 2 bases at J, with 18 bases between.

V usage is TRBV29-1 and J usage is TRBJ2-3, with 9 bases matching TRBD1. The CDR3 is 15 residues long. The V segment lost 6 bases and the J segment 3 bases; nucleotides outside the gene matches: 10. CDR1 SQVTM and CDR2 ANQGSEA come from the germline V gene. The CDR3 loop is CSVPAWTGVTDTQYF. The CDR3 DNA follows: TGCAGCGTCCCAGCCTGGACAGGGGTGACAGATACGCAGTATTTT.

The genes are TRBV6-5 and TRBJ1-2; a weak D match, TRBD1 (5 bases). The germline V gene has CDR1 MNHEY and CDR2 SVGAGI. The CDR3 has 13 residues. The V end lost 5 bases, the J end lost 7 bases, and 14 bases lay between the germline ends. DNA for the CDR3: TGTGCCAGCAGTCCCTATGGGGGGTCTGGCTACACCTTC. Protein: CASSPYGGSGYTF.

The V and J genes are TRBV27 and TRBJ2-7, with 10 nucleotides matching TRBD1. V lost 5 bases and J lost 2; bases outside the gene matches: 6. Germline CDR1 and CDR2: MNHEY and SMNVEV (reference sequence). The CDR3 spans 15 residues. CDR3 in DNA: TGTGCCAGCAGTACCCGGACAGGGGGTCCCTACGAGCAGTACTTC. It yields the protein CASSTRTGGPYEQYF.

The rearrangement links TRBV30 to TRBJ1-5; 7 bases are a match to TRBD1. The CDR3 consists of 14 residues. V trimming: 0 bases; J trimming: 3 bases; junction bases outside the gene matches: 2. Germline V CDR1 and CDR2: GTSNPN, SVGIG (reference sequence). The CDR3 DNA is TGTGCCTGGAGTGTACAGGGGTTCAATCAGCCCCAGCATTTT. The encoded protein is CAWSVQGFNQPQHF. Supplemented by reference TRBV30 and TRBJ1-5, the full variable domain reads SQTIHQWPATLVQPVGSPLSLECTVEGTSNPNLYWYRQAAGRGLQLLFYSVGIGQISSEVPQNLSASRPQDRQFILSSKKLLLSDSGFYLCAWSVQGFNQPQHFGDGTRLSIL.

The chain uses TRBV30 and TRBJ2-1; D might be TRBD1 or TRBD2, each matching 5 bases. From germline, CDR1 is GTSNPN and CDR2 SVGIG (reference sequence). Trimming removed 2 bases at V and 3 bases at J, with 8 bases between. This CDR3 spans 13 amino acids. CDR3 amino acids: CAWSPGGYNEQFF. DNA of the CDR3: TGTGCCTGGAGTCCTGGGGGCTACAATGAGCAGTTCTTC. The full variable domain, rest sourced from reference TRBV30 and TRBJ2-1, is SQTIHQWPATLVQPVGSPLSLECTVEGTSNPNLYWYRQAAGRGLQLLFYSVGIGQISSEVPQNLSASRPQDRQFILSSKKLLLSDSGFYLCAWSPGGYNEQFFGPGTRLTVL.

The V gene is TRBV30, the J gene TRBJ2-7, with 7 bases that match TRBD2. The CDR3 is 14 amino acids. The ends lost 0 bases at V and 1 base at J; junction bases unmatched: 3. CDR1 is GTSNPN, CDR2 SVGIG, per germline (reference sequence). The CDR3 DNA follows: TGTGCCTGGAGTGTACTAGCGCTATCCTACGAGCAGTACTTC. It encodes CAWSVLALSYEQYF.

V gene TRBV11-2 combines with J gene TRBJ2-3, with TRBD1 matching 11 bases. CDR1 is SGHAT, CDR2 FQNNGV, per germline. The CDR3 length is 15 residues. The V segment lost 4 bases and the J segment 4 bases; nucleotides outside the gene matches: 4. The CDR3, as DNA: TGTGCCAGCAGCTACGGACAGGGGGCTGCAGATACGCAGTATTTT. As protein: CASSYGQGAADTQYF. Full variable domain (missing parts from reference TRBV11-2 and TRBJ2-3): EAGVAQSPRYKIIEKRQSVAFWCNPISGHATLYWYQQILGQGPKLLIQFQNNGVVDDSQLPKDRFSAERLKGVDSTLKIQPAKLEDSAVYLCASSYGQGAADTQYFGPGTRLTVL.

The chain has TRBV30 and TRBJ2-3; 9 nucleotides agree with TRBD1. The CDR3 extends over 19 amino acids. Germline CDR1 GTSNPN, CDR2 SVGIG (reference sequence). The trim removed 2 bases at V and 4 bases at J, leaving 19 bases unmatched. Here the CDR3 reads CAWSSRLPGQGLGPDTQYF. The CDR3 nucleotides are TGTGCCTGGAGTTCCCGCCTCCCGGGACAGGGATTGGGCCCAGATACGCAGTATTTT.